The 30 T cell receptor beta chains below come from one sample, sequenced in a study of CD8 T cells in ankylosing spondylitis. These receptors are not linked to any known antigen. Findings and caveats of the study: Ankylosing spondylitis blood appeared to carry a characteristic TCR beta motif of under ten highly homologous variants.

TCRdb processed the 5' RACE reads anew with MiXCR; each CDR3 protein has one entry. This table has around 440,000 distinct CDR3 sequences, about 15% appearing once. Sequenced input: blood, either unsorted or a sorted T cell fraction (not recorded which). The receptors were sampled from a male donor with ankylosing spondylitis.

This clonotype has more than one count but fewer than ten. The gene calls are TRBV28 and TRBJ2-4; 7 bases align to TRBD2. CDR3 length equals 15 residues. The V gene's germline CDR1 is MDHEN and CDR2 SYDVKM. V shed 6 bases and J 9 bases; nucleotides not matched to a gene: 14. The CDR3 nucleotides are TGTGCCAGCAGCACCCTTGGACTAGAATCTGCCATTCAGTACTTC. It encodes CASSTLGLESAIQYF.

This clonotype has a count of ten or more. The chain carries TRBV12-3 or TRBV12-4 and TRBJ1-1; no definite D call. The CDR3 runs to 14 residues. Deletions cut 6 bases from V and 4 bases from J, with 15 bases between. As DNA, the CDR3 is TGTGCCAGCAGCCGACCGCCGGGTTTCACTGAAGCTTTCTTT. Translation: CASSRPPGFTEAFF.

This clonotype was picked up a small number of times. The chain combines TRBV7-2 with TRBJ1-5; 8 bases are shared with TRBD1. CDR3 length: 16 amino acids. Germline V gives CDR1 SGHTA, CDR2 FQGNSA. The V and J ends lost 5 bases and 4 bases, in that order; junction bases with no gene match: 10. The CDR3 DNA is TGTGCCAGCAGCCCAAACGGCGGACAGGGTAATCAGCCCCAGCATTTT. Encoded protein: CASSPNGGQGNQPQHF.

This clonotype was found many times. The chain joins TRBV20-1 to TRBJ1-1, with D unclear. Germline-derived CDR1 and CDR2 are DFQATT and SNEGSKA (reference sequence). This CDR3 has 11 amino acids. As DNA, the CDR3 is TGCAGCGAACCTGAGTTCGGTTTAGCTTTCTTT. Residues: CSEPEFGLAFF.

Only a few counts were recorded for this clonotype. The genes are TRBV5-1 and TRBJ2-7, with 9 bases lining up with TRBD1. The CDR3 has 16 amino acids. J lost 1 base, V lost 3 bases, and 8 bases had no gene match. Germline V gene sequence: CDR1 SGHRS, CDR2 YFSETQ. Here the CDR3 DNA reads TGCGCCAGCAGCTCCACGGCCGGGACAGGGTCCTACGAGCAGTACTTC. Its translation: CASSSTAGTGSYEQYF.

The sample holds many counts of this clonotype. The V and J genes are TRBV9 and TRBJ2-5, with TRBD2 matching over 8 bases. Trimming cost V 0 bases and J 1 base; bases outside gene matches: 5. Germline-derived CDR1 and CDR2 are SGDLS and YYNGEE. The CDR3 has 16 amino acids. The DNA of the CDR3 is TGTGCCAGCAGCGTAGCGGTAACTAGCGGCCAAGAGACCCAGTACTTC. It codes for CASSVAVTSGQETQYF. The full variable domain, in which reference TRBV9 and TRBJ2-5 provide the parts outside the CDR3, is DSGVTQTPKHLITATGQRVTLRCSPRSGDLSVYWYQQSLDQGLQFLIQYYNGEERAKGNILERFSAQQFPDLHSELNLSSLELGDSALYFCASSVAVTSGQETQYFGPGTRLLVL.

The genes are TRBV11-2 and TRBJ2-1; TRBD2 might be the D (5 bases). From germline, CDR1 is SGHAT and CDR2 FQNNGV. This CDR3 spans 14 amino acids. Trimming took off 2 bases at V and 4 bases at J, with 9 bases between the two ends. The CDR3 DNA sequence: TGTGCCAGCAGCTTATCTAGCAGTTACAATGAGCAGTTCTTC. As protein: CASSLSSSYNEQFF. Variable domain in full (rest from reference TRBV11-2 and TRBJ2-1): EAGVAQSPRYKIIEKRQSVAFWCNPISGHATLYWYQQILGQGPKLLIQFQNNGVVDDSQLPKDRFSAERLKGVDSTLKIQPAKLEDSAVYLCASSLSSSYNEQFFGPGTRLTVL.

This chain connects TRBV21-1 to TRBJ2-5. TRBV21-1 is deemed a pseudogene. The CDR3 spans 13 residues. In DNA form, the CDR3 reads TGTGCCAGCAGCAATGGGGACCAAGAGACCCAGTACTTC. It encodes CASSNGDQETQYF.

This clonotype was seen a few times. The genes are TRBV6-5 and TRBJ2-7, with D possibly being TRBD1 or TRBD2 (5 bases each). The CDR3 sequence is 16 residues long. V was trimmed by 2 bases and J by 0 bases, leaving 14 bases between them. The germline gives CDR1 MNHEY, CDR2 SVGAGI. This chain's CDR3 is CASSYGSAGASYEQYF. The DNA of the CDR3 is TGTGCCAGCAGTTACGGTAGCGCCGGGGCCTCCTACGAGCAGTACTTC.

This clonotype was detected many times. V usage is TRBV5-1 and J usage is TRBJ2-3; no definite D call. V lost 2 bases, J lost 0 bases, and 7 bases lay in between. Germline CDR1 reads SGHRS; CDR2 reads YFSETQ. The CDR3 covers 14 residues. The CDR3 DNA follows: TGCGCCAGCAGCTTCCCGACTAGCACAGATACGCAGTATTTT. Translating it yields CASSFPTSTDTQYF.

Only a few counts were recorded for this clonotype. The chain employs TRBV20-1 and TRBJ2-5; 12 nucleotides agree with TRBD1. The CDR3 covers 14 residues. V was clipped by 3 bases and J by 5 bases; unmatched bases: 4. Germline loops: CDR1 DFQATT, CDR2 SNEGSKA (reference sequence). The CDR3 is CSASSGTGGETQYF. In DNA form, the CDR3 reads TGCAGTGCTAGTTCCGGGACAGGGGGCGAGACCCAGTACTTC.

The J gene is TRBJ1-1, the V gene TRBV9, with a weak D call TRBD1 (5 bases). From germline, CDR1 is SGDLS and CDR2 YYNGEE. The CDR3 runs 14 residues. With 1 base removed from V and 5 bases from J, the gap between germline ends came to 12 bases. For the CDR3, the DNA is TGTGCCAGCAGCGTATCGGGGCCGGAGACTGAAGCTTTCTTT. Translating gives CASSVSGPETEAFF. The variable domain in full, with the rest retrieved from reference TRBV9 and TRBJ1-1, is DSGVTQTPKHLITATGQRVTLRCSPRSGDLSVYWYQQSLDQGLQFLIQYYNGEERAKGNILERFSAQQFPDLHSELNLSSLELGDSALYFCASSVSGPETEAFFGQGTRLTVV.

Many counts were recorded for this clonotype. The chain links TRBV9 to TRBJ2-2; D remains ambiguous. The CDR3 contains 16 residues. V dropped 4 bases and J dropped 3 bases, with 16 bases sitting between them. Germline CDR1 SGDLS, CDR2 YYNGEE. The CDR3: CASSPGPVGDTGELFF. CDR3 DNA sequence: TGTGCCAGCAGCCCCGGACCCGTTGGGGACACCGGGGAGCTGTTTTTT.

This clonotype occurred a few times. V and J are TRBV5-5 and TRBJ1-1; no clear D gene. Looked up from germline, CDR1 is SGHKS and CDR2 is YYEKEE (reference sequence). Trimming took 1 base from V and 2 from J, leaving 9 bases between them. The CDR3 loop spans 14 amino acids. The CDR3 here is CASSLQSSNTEAFF. CDR3 coding DNA: TGTGCCAGCAGCTTGCAATCCAGTAACACTGAAGCTTTCTTT.

This clonotype was counted ten times or more. The chain has TRBV29-1 and TRBJ2-5, with 14 bases that match TRBD2. The V gene end was trimmed by 5 bases and the J gene end by 5 bases; junction bases not matched to a gene: 10. In germline, CDR1 is SQVTM, CDR2 ANQGSEA. This CDR3 spans 16 amino acids. The CDR3 bases are TGCAGCGTTTCCGGGACTAGCGGGAGCCCCCGGGAGACCCAGTACTTC. Translation gives CSVSGTSGSPRETQYF.

The chain links TRBV18 to TRBJ2-1, with TRBD2 matching 9 bases. This CDR3 has 18 amino acids. V dropped 2 bases and J dropped 0; count of bases not matched to a gene: 8. The germline V gene encodes CDR1 KGHSH and CDR2 LQKENI. CDR3 bases: TGTGCCAGCTCACCATATATTCCAGCGGGAGGCTCCTACAATGAGCAGTTCTTC. It is translated as CASSPYIPAGGSYNEQFF.

V and J are TRBV20-1 and TRBJ2-2; 9 nucleotides align to TRBD2. The germline gives CDR1 DFQATT, CDR2 SNEGSKA (reference sequence). V dropped 7 bases and J dropped 6; count of bases not matched to a gene: 15. CDR3 length equals 16 residues. The CDR3 region has the DNA TGCAGTGTTGGCCCAGCGGGAGGTTGGACCGCCGGGGAGCTGTTTTTT. Its protein product is CSVGPAGGWTAGELFF.

This clonotype was detected ten times or more. The J gene is TRBJ2-1, the V gene TRBV20-1, with 10 bases identical to TRBD2. Per the germline V gene, CDR1 is DFQATT and CDR2 is SNEGSKA (reference sequence). The CDR3 covers 14 residues. Unmatched junction bases numbered 2, after V lost 4 bases and J lost 2 bases. In nucleotides, the CDR3 is TGCAGTGCTAATAGCGGGAGGCCCTACAATGAGCAGTTCTTC. It codes for CSANSGRPYNEQFF.

The table lists this clonotype with a few counts. This sequence joins TRBV10-2 and TRBJ1-2; the match to TRBD1 covers 11 bases. Trimming cost V 0 bases and J 6 bases; bases outside gene matches: 9. CDR1 WSHSY and CDR2 SAAADI come from the germline V gene. The CDR3 extends over 17 amino acids. CDR3 nucleotide sequence: TGCGCCAGCAGTGAGTCGACGAAGGGACAGGGGGTGGATGGCTACACCTTC. Its translation is CASSESTKGQGVDGYTF.

The table lists this clonotype with a few counts. V usage is TRBV7-8 and J usage is TRBJ1-1; weak D call: TRBD1 (5 bases). CDR3 length: 15 residues. Germline CDR1 reads SGHVS; CDR2 reads FQNEAQ. V lost 5 bases, J lost 1 base, and 14 bases lay in between. DNA of the CDR3: TGTGCCAGCAGCCCGGAATTGACAGCGAACACTGAAGCTTTCTTT. This codes for CASSPELTANTEAFF.

V gene TRBV20-1 combines with J gene TRBJ2-7; 10 positions match TRBD2. The J segment lost 4 bases and the V segment lost 3 bases, leaving 6 bases of the junction unmatched. Germline CDR1 reads DFQATT; CDR2 reads SNEGSKA (reference sequence). CDR3 length: 14 amino acids. CDR3 DNA: TGCAGTGCTAGCCGGCTAGCGGGGGAGTACGAGCAGTACTTC. Amino acid sequence: CSASRLAGEYEQYF.

This clonotype was counted a few times. This sequence joins TRBV3-1 and TRBJ1-1, with 7 bases that match TRBD1. This CDR3 comprises 14 residues. CDR1 and CDR2 from the germline V gene are LGHDT and YNNKEL (reference sequence). Trimming at V came to 3 bases and at J to 5 bases, leaving 6 bases not matched to a gene. Written as DNA, the CDR3 is TGTGCCAGCAGCCAGGGACAGACGGGTACTGAAGCTTTCTTT. Translating gives CASSQGQTGTEAFF.

This chain uses TRBV7-9 with TRBJ1-4, with D tentatively TRBD1 (5 bases). Trimming stripped 5 bases from V and 7 bases from J, with 17 bases between. CDR1 and CDR2 (germline): SEHNR, FQNEAQ (reference sequence). The CDR3 covers 15 residues. CDR3 nucleotides: TGTGCCAGCAGCCCGGGGGAAGGGGTTGGTGAAAAACTGTTTTTT. It specifies CASSPGEGVGEKLFF. The complete variable domain, with remaining parts taken from reference TRBV7-9 and TRBJ1-4, reads DTGVSQNPRHKITKRGQNVTFRCDPISEHNRLYWYRQTLGQGPEFLTYFQNEAQLEKSRLLSDRFSAERPKGSFSTLEIQRTEQGDSAMYLCASSPGEGVGEKLFFGSGTQLSVL.

The chain has TRBV28 and TRBJ2-2, with no clear D. The V end lost 7 bases, the J end lost 6 bases, and 12 bases lay between the germline ends. CDR1 and CDR2 (germline): MDHEN, SYDVKM. CDR3 length: 13 amino acids. The DNA for the CDR3 is TGTGCCAGCACCTTATATCCCGCCGGGGAGCTGTTTTTT. It is translated as CASTLYPAGELFF.

This clonotype was detected only a few times. The chain recombines TRBV7-2 with TRBJ1-3; a weak D match, TRBD1 (6 bases). Germline-derived CDR1 and CDR2 are SGHTA and FQGNSA. V lost 1 base, J lost 2 bases, and 12 bases lay in between. The CDR3 is 16 amino acids. The CDR3 here is CASSLGWGAAGNTIYF. In DNA, the CDR3 is TGTGCCAGCAGCTTAGGCTGGGGGGCTGCTGGAAACACCATATATTTT.

The rearrangement links TRBV5-1 to TRBJ2-7; D ambiguous. This CDR3 has 14 residues. CDR1 and CDR2 (germline): SGHRS, YFSETQ. V lost 4 bases and J lost 6, with 17 bases in between. This chain's CDR3 is CASSGDLSYGEQYF. The CDR3, as DNA: TGCGCCAGCAGCGGAGACCTCTCCTACGGCGAGCAGTACTTC.

This clonotype was seen repeatedly, ten times or more. The chain couples TRBV5-1 to TRBJ2-1, with 7 bases aligning to TRBD2. V dropped 0 bases and J dropped 0; count of bases not matched to a gene: 6. The germline CDR1 and CDR2 sequences are SGHRS and YFSETQ. The length of the CDR3 is 17 residues. CDR3 in DNA: TGCGCCAGCAGCTTGGCTATTTCGGGGGGCTCCTACAATGAGCAGTTCTTC. Its translation is CASSLAISGGSYNEQFF.

This sequence joins TRBV5-6 and TRBJ2-3, with D possibly being TRBD1 or TRBD2 (5 bases each). Germline loops: CDR1 SGHDT, CDR2 YYEEEE. V lost 1 base and J 3 bases, leaving 12 bases between the germline ends. CDR3 size: 15 residues. In DNA form, the CDR3 reads TGTGCCAGCAGCTTGCGGGCCTGGGGGACAGATACGCAGTATTTT. Translated, it gives CASSLRAWGTDTQYF.

This rearrangement joins TRBV20-1 to TRBJ2-7; a possible D gene is TRBD2 (6 bases). This CDR3 comprises 14 residues. CDR1 and CDR2 from the germline V gene are DFQATT and SNEGSKA (reference sequence). Trimming pared 3 bases from V and 2 bases from J, leaving 14 bases between. CDR3 residues: CSASSGGITYEQYF. Here the CDR3 DNA reads TGCAGTGCTAGTAGCGGCGGGATAACCTACGAGCAGTACTTC.

The chain links TRBV6-2 or TRBV6-3 to TRBJ2-7; 8 bases line up with TRBD1. Germline V gene lookup returns CDR1 MNHEY and CDR2 SVGEGT. The junction had 5 bases not matched to a gene; V was cut back by 6 bases and J by 1 base. The CDR3 consists of 14 residues. As DNA, the CDR3 is TGTGCCAGCAGAGGGACAGGCTCATCCTACGAGCAGTACTTC. Translating it yields CASRGTGSSYEQYF.